The 31 T cell receptor beta chains listed next were all sequenced from one sample in a study of blood T cells in healthy people across ages. A second about 7 to 11 cycle PCR used barcoded and J-beta primers. A single record per CDR3 protein comes from TCRdb applying MiXCR to the 5' RACE reads. Of some 760,000 distinct CDR3 sequences listed, around a quarter are singletons. In addition, the sample was reused for a study of T cells of mothers and their children.

The sample comprised blood. The receptor set was obtained from a boy younger than 18 in good health.

This clonotype has just a few counts. V is TRBV6-1 and J is TRBJ2-3, with 7 bases aligning to TRBD2. The CDR3 spans 12 residues. Germline loops: CDR1 MNHNS, CDR2 SASEGT. V lost 8 bases and J lost 8; bases outside the gene matches: 7. CDR3 in amino acids: CASLSSGGTQYF. CDR3 DNA: TGTGCCAGCCTATCATCGGGGGGTACGCAGTATTTT.

This clonotype was found a few times. J is TRBJ1-2 and V is TRBV25-1; TRBD1 might be the D (5 bases). Trimming removed 3 bases from V and 8 bases from J, with 13 bases in between. The CDR3 consists of 13 residues. In germline, CDR1 is MGHDK, CDR2 SYGVNS. CDR3 protein: CASSDAGGVGYTF. The CDR3 DNA is TGTGCCAGCAGTGACGCTGGGGGGGTCGGCTACACCTTC.

This clonotype was detected a few times. The rearrangement joins TRBV25-1 to TRBJ1-4; TRBD1 matches 8 bases. The V gene end was trimmed by 3 bases and the J gene end by 6 bases; junction bases not matched to a gene: 9. The CDR3 is 16 amino acids. CDR1 MGHDK and CDR2 SYGVNS come from the germline V gene. CDR3 protein: CASSERRTGHYEKLFF. CDR3 DNA sequence: TGTGCCAGCAGTGAGAGAAGGACAGGGCATTATGAAAAACTGTTTTTT.

The chain couples TRBV5-1 to TRBJ2-1; D may be TRBD1 (5 bases). V dropped 1 base and J dropped 3 bases, with 11 bases sitting between them. The CDR3 runs to 15 residues. Germline V CDR1 and CDR2: SGHRS, YFSETQ. The CDR3 DNA is TGCGCCAGCAGCTTGACAGGTGCGGACTACAATGAGCAGTTCTTC. This sequence encodes CASSLTGADYNEQFF.

To note about this clonotype: Compared with germline, one end of the junction differs, possibly owing to a read error. The gene calls are TRBV11-2 and TRBJ2-2; TRBD1 might be the D (7 bases). Per germline, CDR1 SGHAT and CDR2 FQNNGV. CDR3 length: 15 residues. This chain's CDR3 is CASSRLTGRTGEPFF. In DNA, the CDR3 is TGTGCCAGCAGTCGATTGACAGGGAGGACCGGGGAGCCGTTTTTT.

This clonotype showed up just a few times. One end of the junction does not line up with germline, which may come from a read error. The chain employs TRBV7-7 and TRBJ2-2; no reliable D call. The CDR3 contains 15 residues. CDR1 is SSHAT and CDR2 is FNYEAQ in the germline V gene (reference sequence). CDR3 amino acids: CASSLEAINTGELFF. CDR3 bases: TGTGCTAGCAGCTTAGAGGCCATAAACACCGGGGAGCTGTTTTTT.

This chain links TRBV28 with TRBJ2-3; D not resolved. There are 15 residues in the CDR3. CDR1 is MDHEN, CDR2 SYDVKM, per germline. V dropped 6 bases and J dropped 0 bases, with 13 bases sitting between them. This chain's CDR3 is CASRVGIGSTDTQYF. The CDR3 DNA is TGTGCCAGCAGAGTAGGGATAGGTAGCACAGATACGCAGTATTTT.

The chain uses TRBV9 and TRBJ1-1, with 8 bases lining up with TRBD1. J was trimmed by 11 bases and V by 0 bases; bases with no gene match: 6. This CDR3 region has 13 residues. Germline V gives CDR1 SGDLS, CDR2 YYNGEE. CDR3 in amino acids: CASSVVTTGEAFF. The CDR3 nucleotides are TGTGCCAGCAGCGTAGTAACGACAGGGGAGGCTTTCTTT.

This clonotype was seen a few times. Without the conserved terminal phenylalanine or tryptophan, this CDR3 likely stems from a read error. CDR3 DNA sequence: TGCAGTGCTAGTTCTGGACTAGCTTACGGGGCTGAGCAGTTCCTC. Translation: CSASSGLAYGAEQFL. The chain is built from TRBV20-1 and TRBJ2-5; TRBD2 matches 8 bases. The J call is in doubt because the DNA end fits TRBJ2-1 better. There are 15 residues in the CDR3. Per the germline V gene, CDR1 is DFQATT and CDR2 is SNEGSKA (reference sequence).

This clonotype was detected a few times. This rearrangement joins TRBV7-9 to TRBJ2-5, with 8 bases matching TRBD2. This CDR3 is built from 16 residues. CDR1 and CDR2 (germline): SEHNR, FQNEAQ (reference sequence). Trimming at V came to 1 base and at J to 4 bases, leaving 8 bases not matched to a gene. The DNA for the CDR3 is TGTGCCAGCAGCTTAGGGCGAGCGGGAGCACGAGAGACCCAGTACTTC. Protein: CASSLGRAGARETQYF.

This clonotype was observed a handful of times. The chain employs TRBV27 and TRBJ1-2; D is unresolved. V shed 5 bases and J shed 4 bases, with 17 bases lying between them. This CDR3 has 15 residues. Germline V gene sequence: CDR1 MNHEY, CDR2 SMNVEV (reference sequence). In DNA form, the CDR3 reads TGTGCCAGCAGTAACGAGTATGGGGAGGTCTATGGCTACACCTTC. Its protein product is CASSNEYGEVYGYTF.

V and J are TRBV2 and TRBJ2-1; TRBD2 matches at 13 bases. The V and J ends lost 5 bases and 8 bases, in that order; junction bases with no gene match: 9. The CDR3 contains 16 residues. The germline gives CDR1 SNHLY, CDR2 FYNNEI. The CDR3 bases are TGTGCCAGCAGTCCTCCGGGACTAGCGGGACGGTATGAGCAGTTCTTC. Its translation is CASSPPGLAGRYEQFF.

As for this clonotype: A read error may account for a junction end that differs from germline. V is TRBV29-1 and J is TRBJ1-4; 11 positions agree with TRBD1. Germline CDR1 is SQVTM and CDR2 is ANQGSEA. The CDR3 has 17 amino acids. CDR3 residues: CSDEEIGQGAANEKLFF. DNA for the CDR3: TGCAGCGATGAAGAGATTGGACAGGGGGCGGCTAATGAAAAACTGTTTTTT.

This clonotype came up once. The V call is TRBV19, the J call TRBJ1-5; TRBD1 might be the D (5 bases). CDR3 size: 15 residues. Germline V lookup: CDR1 LNHDA, CDR2 SQIVND (reference sequence). Trimming stripped 1 base from V and 9 bases from J, with 16 bases between. In nucleotides, the CDR3 is TGTGCCAGTAGTATAGGTTGGGGTATGGGGGTGCCCCAGCATTTT. It codes for CASSIGWGMGVPQHF. The variable domain in full, completed from reference TRBV19 and TRBJ1-5, reads DGGITQSPKYLFRKEGQNVTLSCEQNLNHDAMYWYRQDPGQGLRLIYYSQIVNDFQKGDIAEGYSVSREKKESFPLTVTSAQKNPTAFYLCASSIGWGMGVPQHFGDGTRLSIL.

The chain couples TRBV15 to TRBJ1-1; D is perhaps TRBD1 (6 bases). Looked up from germline, CDR1 is LNHNV and CDR2 is YYDKDF (reference sequence). Trimming shortened V by 7 bases and J by 1 base, and 13 bases separated the two germline ends. The CDR3 extends over 14 amino acids. The CDR3 nucleotides read TGTGCCACCACCGGTGACAGGACGAACACTGAAGCTTTCTTT. Amino acids: CATTGDRTNTEAFF.

Only a few counts were recorded for this clonotype. This sequence joins TRBV4-3 and TRBJ1-4; D unclear. The CDR3 contains 16 residues. Trimming stripped 0 bases from V and 8 bases from J, with 16 bases between. Germline V gene sequence: CDR1 LGHNA, CDR2 YSLEER. The CDR3 nucleotides are TGCGCCAGCAGCCAAGATTGGGCAGGTCCGAGGGAAAAACTGTTTTTT. It translates to CASSQDWAGPREKLFF.

The V and J genes are TRBV7-8 and TRBJ2-7; D not certain. Germline V gives CDR1 SGHVS, CDR2 FQNEAQ. V shed 0 bases and J shed 5 bases, with 14 bases lying between them. The CDR3 extends over 15 amino acids. DNA of the CDR3: TGTGCCAGCAGCTTAGCGTTCGGAGCACACGACGAGCAGTACTTC. Translating gives CASSLAFGAHDEQYF. Complete variable domain (other parts from reference TRBV7-8 and TRBJ2-7): GAGVSQSPRYKVAKRGQDVALRCDPISGHVSLFWYQQALGQGPEFLTYFQNEAQLDKSGLPSDRFFAERPEGSVSTLKIQRTQQEDSAVYLCASSLAFGAHDEQYFGPGTRLTVT.

This clonotype has a count of ten or more. The V and J genes are TRBV7-2 and TRBJ2-5; D is perhaps TRBD1 (6 bases). Between the trimmed V and J ends, which lost 5 bases and 4 bases, there was a span of 20 bases. The CDR3 has 16 amino acids. CDR1 and CDR2 from the germline V gene are SGHTA and FQGNSA. CDR3 loop: CASSAEGTNRRETQYF. The CDR3, as DNA: TGTGCCAGCAGCGCCGAAGGGACAAACAGGAGAGAGACCCAGTACTTC. Full variable domain (missing parts from reference TRBV7-2 and TRBJ2-5): GAGVSQSPSNKVTEKGKDVELRCDPISGHTALYWYRQSLGQGLEFLIYFQGNSAPDKSGLPSDRFSAERTGGSVSTLTIQRTQQEDSAVYLCASSAEGTNRRETQYFGPGTRLLVL.

The chain uses TRBV20-1 and TRBJ2-5; no clear D gene. The ends were cut back, 0 bases at V and 1 base at J, with 12 bases in the middle. The germline CDR1 and CDR2 sequences are DFQATT and SNEGSKA (reference sequence). This CDR3 is built from 15 residues. The CDR3 sequence: CSAREGRSSQETQYF. The CDR3 DNA is TGCAGTGCTAGAGAGGGCAGGTCTAGCCAAGAGACCCAGTACTTC.

The rearrangement joins TRBV20-1 to TRBJ1-2; no clear D gene. The CDR3 consists of 12 residues. V was shortened by 6 bases and J by 1 base, with 9 bases between the two germline ends. Germline CDR1 is DFQATT and CDR2 is SNEGSKA (reference sequence). The CDR3 nucleotides read TGCAGTGCCGTAGTCCTTAACTATGGCTACACCTTC. Translation: CSAVVLNYGYTF.

The chain couples TRBV24-1 to TRBJ1-4, with unresolved D. Trimming stripped 5 bases from V and 2 bases from J, with 5 bases between. CDR1 and CDR2 (germline): KGHDR, SFDVKD. The length of the CDR3 is 13 residues. The CDR3 loop reads CATSVPTNEKLFF. The CDR3 DNA sequence: TGTGCCACCAGTGTGCCCACTAATGAAAAACTGTTTTTT.

In its sample, this clonotype was seen many times. The V and J genes are TRBV29-1 and TRBJ2-5, with 9 bases matching TRBD2. With V trimmed by 0 bases and J by 2 bases, 4 bases remained unmatched. Per the germline V gene, CDR1 is SQVTM and CDR2 is ANQGSEA. The CDR3 runs 15 residues. The CDR3, as DNA: TGCAGCGTTGAAGATAGGACTAGCGTTCAAGAGACCCAGTACTTC. Its translation: CSVEDRTSVQETQYF.

This clonotype has more than one count but fewer than ten. The chain couples TRBV20-1 to TRBJ2-3; 8 bases align to TRBD2. This CDR3 comprises 18 residues. J gave up 5 bases and V 0 bases, and 16 bases lay outside the gene matches. From germline, CDR1 is DFQATT and CDR2 SNEGSKA (reference sequence). CDR3 amino acids: CSARDHLGRVQYGDTQYF. The CDR3 coding sequence is TGCAGTGCTAGAGATCATCTCGGGAGGGTACAGTATGGAGATACGCAGTATTTT.

This clonotype was recorded a few times. The J gene is TRBJ1-5, the V gene TRBV28; 10 bases line up with TRBD1. The CDR3 has 17 amino acids. Trimming at V came to 5 bases and at J to 5 bases, leaving 12 bases not matched to a gene. The V gene's germline CDR1 is MDHEN and CDR2 SYDVKM. The CDR3 DNA reads as TGTGCCAGCAGTGAACCCGGGACAGGGGATTTTGATCAGCCCCAGCATTTT. Its protein product is CASSEPGTGDFDQPQHF.

This chain joins TRBV6-6 and TRBJ2-1; D gene uncertain. Gene TRBJ2-7 matches the end of the DNA better, so the J call may be wrong. The CDR3 spans 11 residues. The V gene's germline CDR1 is MNHNY and CDR2 SVGAGI (reference sequence). The CDR3 DNA sequence: TGTGCCAGCAGTTACGAGGACGAGCAGTACTTC. As protein: CASSYEDEQYF.

This clonotype was counted a few times. V gene TRBV14 combines with J gene TRBJ2-2; D not certain. This CDR3 comprises 16 residues. Germline CDR1 reads SGHDN; CDR2 reads FVKESK. V lost 0 bases, J lost 6 bases, and 14 bases lay in between. This chain's CDR3 is CASSQETVLNSGELFF. The CDR3 bases are TGTGCCAGCAGCCAAGAAACGGTCCTGAATTCCGGGGAGCTGTTTTTT. Full variable domain (remainder filled in from reference TRBV14 and TRBJ2-2): EAGVTQFPSHSVIEKGQTVTLRCDPISGHDNLYWYRRVMGKEIKFLLHFVKESKQDESGMPNNRFLAERTGGTYSTLKVQPAELEDSGVYFCASSQETVLNSGELFFGEGSRLTVL.

This clonotype appeared a few times. The CDR3 coding sequence is TGTGCCAGCAGCCCCGACCGGGACAGGGCCCACTATGGCTACACCTTC. Its translation: CASSPDRDRAHYGYTF. The rearrangement joins TRBV11-1 to TRBJ1-2, with 9 bases that match TRBD1. After removal of 5 bases from V and 3 bases from J, the junction contained 10 bases not matched to a gene. Per germline, CDR1 SGHAT and CDR2 FQDESV (reference sequence). This CDR3 has 16 residues.

This clonotype has a handful of counts. This chain links TRBV7-2 with TRBJ1-5; 9 bases match TRBD1. Germline CDR1 and CDR2: SGHTA and FQGNSA. J was trimmed by 8 bases and V by 5 bases; bases with no gene match: 10. The length of the CDR3 is 15 residues. The CDR3 reads CASSRGTGGGEPQHF. In DNA form, the CDR3 reads TGTGCCAGCAGCAGGGGTACAGGGGGCGGAGAGCCCCAGCATTTT.

This clonotype was seen at least ten times. CDR3 nucleotides: TGCAGCGTTGTAGATCTTGCGGCAGGGGGCTCGTCGGGGACTGAAGCTTTCTTT. Translated: CSVVDLAAGGSSGTEAFF. This rearrangement joins TRBV29-1 to TRBJ1-1, with 8 bases that match TRBD1. Germline V gene lookup returns CDR1 SQVTM and CDR2 ANQGSEA. V lost 4 bases and J lost 5; bases outside the gene matches: 21. CDR3 length equals 18 residues.

A few counts support this clonotype. The CDR3 sequence: CASSLSLAYVVYEQFF. The CDR3 region has the DNA TGTGCCAGCAGTTTATCGTTAGCCTATGTTGTCTATGAGCAGTTCTTC. The rearrangement uses TRBV27 and TRBJ2-1, with unresolved D. The CDR3 extends over 16 amino acids. Trimming pared 0 bases from V and 8 bases from J, leaving 17 bases between. Germline V gene sequence: CDR1 MNHEY, CDR2 SMNVEV (reference sequence).

This rearrangement joins TRBV20-1 to TRBJ2-7; 8 bases agree with TRBD2. The length of the CDR3 is 18 residues. Per the germline V gene, CDR1 is DFQATT and CDR2 is SNEGSKA (reference sequence). V was pared by 3 bases and J by 1 base, with 17 bases of the junction left unmatched. CDR3 DNA: TGCAGTGCTAGTCCCCTAAGGCCAGGCAGCGGGGGATCCTACGAGCAGTACTTC. This codes for CSASPLRPGSGGSYEQYF.